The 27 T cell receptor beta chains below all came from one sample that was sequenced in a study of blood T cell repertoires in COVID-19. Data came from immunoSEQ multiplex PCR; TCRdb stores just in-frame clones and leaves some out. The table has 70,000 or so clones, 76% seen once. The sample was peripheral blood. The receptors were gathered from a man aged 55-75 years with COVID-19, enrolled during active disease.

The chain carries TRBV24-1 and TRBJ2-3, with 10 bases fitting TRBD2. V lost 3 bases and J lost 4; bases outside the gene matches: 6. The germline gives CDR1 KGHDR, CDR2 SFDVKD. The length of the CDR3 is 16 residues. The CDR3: CATSDGSGRAPDTQYF. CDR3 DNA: TGTGCCACCAGTGATGGGAGCGGGAGGGCCCCAGATACGCAGTATTTT.

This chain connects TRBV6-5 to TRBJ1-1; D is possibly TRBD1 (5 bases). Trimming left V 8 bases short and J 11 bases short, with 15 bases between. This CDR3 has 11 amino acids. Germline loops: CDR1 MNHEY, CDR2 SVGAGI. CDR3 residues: CASRAGPKAFF. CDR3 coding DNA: TGTGCCAGCCGAGCGGGACCTAAGGCTTTCTTT.

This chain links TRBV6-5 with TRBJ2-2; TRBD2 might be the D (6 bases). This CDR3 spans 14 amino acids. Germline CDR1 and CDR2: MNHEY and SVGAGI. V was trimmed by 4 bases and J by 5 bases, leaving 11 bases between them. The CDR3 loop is CASSLRGTTGELFF. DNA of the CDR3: TGTGCCAGCAGTTTACGCGGGACTACCGGGGAGCTGTTTTTT.

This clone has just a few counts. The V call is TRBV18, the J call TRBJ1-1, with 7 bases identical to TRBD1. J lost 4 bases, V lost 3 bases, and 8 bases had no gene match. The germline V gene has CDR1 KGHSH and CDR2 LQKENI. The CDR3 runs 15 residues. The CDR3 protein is CASSPQLQGGTEAFF. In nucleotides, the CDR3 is TGTGCCAGCTCACCGCAGCTTCAGGGGGGCACTGAAGCTTTCTTT.

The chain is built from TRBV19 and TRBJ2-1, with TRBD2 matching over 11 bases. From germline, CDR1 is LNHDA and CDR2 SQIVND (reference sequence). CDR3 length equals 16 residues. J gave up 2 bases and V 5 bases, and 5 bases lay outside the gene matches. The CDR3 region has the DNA TGTGCCAGTAGTGTACTAGCGGGGGATACCTACAATGAGCAGTTCTTC. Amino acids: CASSVLAGDTYNEQFF.

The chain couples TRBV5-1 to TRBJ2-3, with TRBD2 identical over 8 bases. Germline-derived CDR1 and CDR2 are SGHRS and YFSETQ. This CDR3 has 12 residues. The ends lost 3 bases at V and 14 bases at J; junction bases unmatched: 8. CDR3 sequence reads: CASSWDKREMYF. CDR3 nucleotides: TGCGCCAGCAGCTGGGACAAGCGGGAGATGTATTTT.

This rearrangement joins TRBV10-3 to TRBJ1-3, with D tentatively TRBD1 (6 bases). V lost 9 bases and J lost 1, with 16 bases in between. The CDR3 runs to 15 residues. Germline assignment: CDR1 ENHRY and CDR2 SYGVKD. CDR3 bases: TGTGCCATACGGGGAGGGGGGCTATCTGGAAACACCATATATTTT. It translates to CAIRGGGLSGNTIYF.

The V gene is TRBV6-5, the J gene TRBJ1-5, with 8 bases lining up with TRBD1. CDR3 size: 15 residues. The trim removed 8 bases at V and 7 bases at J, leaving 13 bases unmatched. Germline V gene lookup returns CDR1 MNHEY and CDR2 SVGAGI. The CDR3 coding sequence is TGTGCCAGCCCCGGACAGGGCATATCCAACCAGCCCCAGCATTTT. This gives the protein CASPGQGISNQPQHF.

The CDR3 loop is CASSLKGDPFEQYF. The CDR3 coding sequence is TGTGCCAGCAGCTTAAAAGGAGACCCCTTCGAGCAGTACTTC. The J gene is TRBJ2-7, the V gene TRBV7-6; D is undetermined. The CDR3 runs 14 residues. V lost 2 bases and J 6 bases, leaving 14 bases between the germline ends. In germline, CDR1 is SGHVS, CDR2 FNYEAQ.

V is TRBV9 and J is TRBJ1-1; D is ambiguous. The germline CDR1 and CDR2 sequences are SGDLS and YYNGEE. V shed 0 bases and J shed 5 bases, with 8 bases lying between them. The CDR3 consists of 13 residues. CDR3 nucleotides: TGTGCCAGCAGCGTAGGCATGAGGACTGAAGCTTTCTTT. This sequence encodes CASSVGMRTEAFF. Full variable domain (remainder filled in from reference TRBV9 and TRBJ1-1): DSGVTQTPKHLITATGQRVTLRCSPRSGDLSVYWYQQSLDQGLQFLIQYYNGEERAKGNILERFSAQQFPDLHSELNLSSLELGDSALYFCASSVGMRTEAFFGQGTRLTVV.

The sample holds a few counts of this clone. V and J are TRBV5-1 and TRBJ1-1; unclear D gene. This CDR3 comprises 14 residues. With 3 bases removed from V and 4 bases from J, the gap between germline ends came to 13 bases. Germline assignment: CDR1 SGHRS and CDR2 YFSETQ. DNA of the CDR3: TGCGCCAGCAGCTCCCTAGACGGTGTCACTGAAGCTTTCTTT. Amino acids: CASSSLDGVTEAFF.

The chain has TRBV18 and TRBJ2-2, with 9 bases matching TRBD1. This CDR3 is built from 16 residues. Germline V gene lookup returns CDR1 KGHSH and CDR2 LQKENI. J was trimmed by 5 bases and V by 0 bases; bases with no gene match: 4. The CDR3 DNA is TGTGCCAGCTCACCACCGGACAGGGGAATTACCGGGGAGCTGTTTTTT. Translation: CASSPPDRGITGELFF.

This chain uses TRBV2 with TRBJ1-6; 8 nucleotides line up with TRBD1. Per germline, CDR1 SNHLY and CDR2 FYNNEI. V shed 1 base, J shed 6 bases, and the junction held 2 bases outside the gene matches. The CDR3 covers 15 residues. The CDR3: CASSEGTGFNSPLHF. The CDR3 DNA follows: TGTGCCAGCAGTGAAGGGACAGGGTTTAATTCACCCCTCCACTTT. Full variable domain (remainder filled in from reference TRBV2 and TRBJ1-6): EPEVTQTPSHQVTQMGQEVILRCVPISNHLYFYWYRQILGQKVEFLVSFYNNEISEKSEIFDDQFSVERPDGSNFTLKIRSTKLEDSAMYFCASSEGTGFNSPLHFGNGTRLTVT.

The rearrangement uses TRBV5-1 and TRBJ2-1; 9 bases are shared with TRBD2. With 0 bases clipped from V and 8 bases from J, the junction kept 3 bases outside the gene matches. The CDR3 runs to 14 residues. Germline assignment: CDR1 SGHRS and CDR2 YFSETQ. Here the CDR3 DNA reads TGCGCCAGCAGCTTGGGGGGACTAGCATATGAGCAGTTCTTC. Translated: CASSLGGLAYEQFF. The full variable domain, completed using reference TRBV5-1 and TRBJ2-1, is KAGVTQTPRYLIKTRGQQVTLSCSPISGHRSVSWYQQTPGQGLQFLFEYFSETQRNKGNFPGRFSGRQFSNSRSEMNVSTLELGDSALYLCASSLGGLAYEQFFGPGTRLTVL.

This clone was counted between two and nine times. CDR3 protein: CSVGEGGNQPQHF. The CDR3 DNA reads TGCAGCGTTGGGGAAGGGGGCAATCAGCCCCAGCATTTT. The rearrangement links TRBV29-1 to TRBJ1-5, with D possibly matching TRBD1 (5 bases). V was pared by 4 bases and J by 2 bases, with 9 bases between. Germline V lookup: CDR1 SQVTM, CDR2 ANQGSEA. CDR3 length equals 13 residues.

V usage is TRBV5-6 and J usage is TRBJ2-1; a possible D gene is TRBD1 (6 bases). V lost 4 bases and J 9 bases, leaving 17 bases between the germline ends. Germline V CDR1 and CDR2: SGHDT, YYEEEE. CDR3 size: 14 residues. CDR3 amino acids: CASSQREGVGEQFF. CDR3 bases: TGTGCCAGCAGCCAGCGAGAGGGGGTGGGTGAGCAGTTCTTC.

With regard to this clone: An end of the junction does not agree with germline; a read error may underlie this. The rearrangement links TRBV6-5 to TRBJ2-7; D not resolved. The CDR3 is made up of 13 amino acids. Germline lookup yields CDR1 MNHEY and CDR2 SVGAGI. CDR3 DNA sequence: TGTGCCAGCAGCGACTCGTCTACGACCAGAGAGGTGTTC. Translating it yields CASSDSSTTREVF.

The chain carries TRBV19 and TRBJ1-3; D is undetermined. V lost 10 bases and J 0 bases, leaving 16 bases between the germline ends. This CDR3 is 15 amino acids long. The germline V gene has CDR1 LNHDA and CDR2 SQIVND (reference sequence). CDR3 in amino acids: CATEAGVYSGNTIYF. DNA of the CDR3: TGTGCCACGGAAGCGGGAGTATACTCTGGAAACACCATATATTTT.

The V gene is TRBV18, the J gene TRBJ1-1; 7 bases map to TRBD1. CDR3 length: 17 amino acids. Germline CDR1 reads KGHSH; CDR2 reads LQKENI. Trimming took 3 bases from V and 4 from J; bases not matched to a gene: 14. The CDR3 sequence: CASSPGSPTGLGTEAFF. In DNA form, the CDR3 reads TGTGCCAGCTCACCCGGTTCTCCGACAGGGTTGGGCACTGAAGCTTTCTTT.

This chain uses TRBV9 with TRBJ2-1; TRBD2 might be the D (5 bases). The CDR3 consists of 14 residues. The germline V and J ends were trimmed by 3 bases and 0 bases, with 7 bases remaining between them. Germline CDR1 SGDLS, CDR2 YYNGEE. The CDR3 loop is CASSERPSYNEQFF. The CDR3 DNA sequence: TGTGCCAGCAGCGAGCGGCCCTCCTACAATGAGCAGTTCTTC. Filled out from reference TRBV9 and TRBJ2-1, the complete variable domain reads DSGVTQTPKHLITATGQRVTLRCSPRSGDLSVYWYQQSLDQGLQFLIQYYNGEERAKGNILERFSAQQFPDLHSELNLSSLELGDSALYFCASSERPSYNEQFFGPGTRLTVL.

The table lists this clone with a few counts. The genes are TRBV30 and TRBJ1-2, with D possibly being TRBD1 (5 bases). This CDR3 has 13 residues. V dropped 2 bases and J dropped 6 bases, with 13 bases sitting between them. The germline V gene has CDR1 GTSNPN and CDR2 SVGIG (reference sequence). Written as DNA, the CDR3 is TGTGCCTGGAGTATTCCCGCGACAGATGGCTACACCTTC. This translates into CAWSIPATDGYTF.

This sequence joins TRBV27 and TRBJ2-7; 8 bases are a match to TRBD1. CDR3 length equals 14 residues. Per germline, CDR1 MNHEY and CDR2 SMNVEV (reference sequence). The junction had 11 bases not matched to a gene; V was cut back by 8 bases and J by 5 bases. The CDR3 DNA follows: TGTGCCAGCCGACCGATAGGACAGGGCCACGAGCAGTACTTC. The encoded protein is CASRPIGQGHEQYF.

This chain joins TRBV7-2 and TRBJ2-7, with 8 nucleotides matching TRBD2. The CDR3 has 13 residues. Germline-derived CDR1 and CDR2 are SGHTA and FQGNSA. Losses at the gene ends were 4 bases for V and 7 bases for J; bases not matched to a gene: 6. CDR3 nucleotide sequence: TGTGCCAGCAGCTCCGGGACTAGAAAAGAGCAGTACTTC. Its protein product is CASSSGTRKEQYF. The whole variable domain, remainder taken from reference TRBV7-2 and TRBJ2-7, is GAGVSQSPSNKVTEKGKDVELRCDPISGHTALYWYRQSLGQGLEFLIYFQGNSAPDKSGLPSDRFSAERTGGSVSTLTIQRTQQEDSAVYLCASSSGTRKEQYFGPGTRLTVT.

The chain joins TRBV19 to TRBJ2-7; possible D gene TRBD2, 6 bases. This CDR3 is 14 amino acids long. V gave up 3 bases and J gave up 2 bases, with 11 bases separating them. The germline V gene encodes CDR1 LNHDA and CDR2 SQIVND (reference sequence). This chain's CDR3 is CASSIPGSPYEQYF. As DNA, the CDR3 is TGTGCCAGTAGTATTCCCGGGAGTCCCTACGAGCAGTACTTC.

The CDR3 coding sequence is TGTGCCAGCAGCCAAAATAAGGGGGCAAGTGAAAAACTGTTTTTT. Protein: CASSQNKGASEKLFF. The V call is TRBV7-9, the J call TRBJ1-4, with TRBD1 matching over 7 bases. Losses at the gene ends were 5 bases for V and 7 bases for J; bases not matched to a gene: 10. This CDR3 comprises 15 residues. Germline lookup yields CDR1 SEHNR and CDR2 FQNEAQ (reference sequence). The whole variable domain, filled in from reference TRBV7-9 and TRBJ1-4, reads DTGVSQNPRHKITKRGQNVTFRCDPISEHNRLYWYRQTLGQGPEFLTYFQNEAQLEKSRLLSDRFSAERPKGSFSTLEIQRTEQGDSAMYLCASSQNKGASEKLFFGSGTQLSVL.

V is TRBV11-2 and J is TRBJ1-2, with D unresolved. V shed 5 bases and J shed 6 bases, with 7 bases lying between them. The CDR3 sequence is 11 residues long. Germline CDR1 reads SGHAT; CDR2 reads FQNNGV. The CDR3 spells CASSPSDGYTF. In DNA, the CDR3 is TGTGCCAGCAGCCCCTCGGATGGCTACACCTTC.

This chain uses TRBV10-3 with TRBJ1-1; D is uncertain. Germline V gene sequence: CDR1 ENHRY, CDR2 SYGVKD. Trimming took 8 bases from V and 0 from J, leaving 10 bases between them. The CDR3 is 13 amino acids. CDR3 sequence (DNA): TGTGCCATCTCACCGGGTTTGAACACTGAAGCTTTCTTT. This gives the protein CAISPGLNTEAFF.